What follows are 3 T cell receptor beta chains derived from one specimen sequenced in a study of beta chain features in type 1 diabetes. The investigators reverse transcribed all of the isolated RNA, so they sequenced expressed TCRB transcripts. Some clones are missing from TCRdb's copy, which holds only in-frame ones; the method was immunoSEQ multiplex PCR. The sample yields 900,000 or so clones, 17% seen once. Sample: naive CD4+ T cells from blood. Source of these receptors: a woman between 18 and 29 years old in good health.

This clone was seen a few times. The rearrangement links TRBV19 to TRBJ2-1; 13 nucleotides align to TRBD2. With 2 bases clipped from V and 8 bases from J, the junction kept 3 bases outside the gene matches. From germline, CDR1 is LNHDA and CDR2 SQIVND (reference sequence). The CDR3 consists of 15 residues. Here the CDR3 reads CASSIQTSGRHEQFF. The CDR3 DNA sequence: TGTGCCAGTAGTATACAGACTAGCGGGAGGCATGAGCAGTTCTTC.

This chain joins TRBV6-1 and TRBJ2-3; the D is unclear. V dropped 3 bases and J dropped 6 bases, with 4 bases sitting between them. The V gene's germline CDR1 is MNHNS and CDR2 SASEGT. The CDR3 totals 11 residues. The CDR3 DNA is TGTGCCAGCAGTGATTATGATACGCAGTATTTT. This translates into CASSDYDTQYF.

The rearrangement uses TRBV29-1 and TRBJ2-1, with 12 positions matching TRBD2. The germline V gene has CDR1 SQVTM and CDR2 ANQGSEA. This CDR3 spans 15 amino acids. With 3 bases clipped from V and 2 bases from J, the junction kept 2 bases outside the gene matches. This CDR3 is CSVEASGRAYNEQFF. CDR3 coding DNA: TGCAGCGTTGAGGCTAGCGGGAGGGCCTACAATGAGCAGTTCTTC.